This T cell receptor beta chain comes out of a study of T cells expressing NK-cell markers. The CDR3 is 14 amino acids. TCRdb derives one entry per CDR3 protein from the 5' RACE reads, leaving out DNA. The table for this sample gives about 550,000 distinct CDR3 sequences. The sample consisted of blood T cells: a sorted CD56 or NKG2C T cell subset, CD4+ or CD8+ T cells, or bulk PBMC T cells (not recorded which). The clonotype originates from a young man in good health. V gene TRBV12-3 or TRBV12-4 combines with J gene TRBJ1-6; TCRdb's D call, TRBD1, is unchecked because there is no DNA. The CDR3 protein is CASSPTGSFSPLHF.